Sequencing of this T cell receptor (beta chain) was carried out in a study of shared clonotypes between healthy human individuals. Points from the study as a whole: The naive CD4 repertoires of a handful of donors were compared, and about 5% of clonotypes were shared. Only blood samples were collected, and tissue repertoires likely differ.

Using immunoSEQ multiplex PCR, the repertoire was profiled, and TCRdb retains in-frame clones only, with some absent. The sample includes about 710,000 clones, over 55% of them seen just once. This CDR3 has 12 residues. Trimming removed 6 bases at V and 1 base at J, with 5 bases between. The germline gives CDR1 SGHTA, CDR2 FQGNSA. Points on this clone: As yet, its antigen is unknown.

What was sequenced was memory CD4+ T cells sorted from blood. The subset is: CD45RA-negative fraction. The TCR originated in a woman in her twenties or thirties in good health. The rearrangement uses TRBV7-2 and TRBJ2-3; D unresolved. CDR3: CASRSGTDTQYF. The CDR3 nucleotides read TGTGCCAGCAGGAGCGGCACAGATACGCAGTATTTT.